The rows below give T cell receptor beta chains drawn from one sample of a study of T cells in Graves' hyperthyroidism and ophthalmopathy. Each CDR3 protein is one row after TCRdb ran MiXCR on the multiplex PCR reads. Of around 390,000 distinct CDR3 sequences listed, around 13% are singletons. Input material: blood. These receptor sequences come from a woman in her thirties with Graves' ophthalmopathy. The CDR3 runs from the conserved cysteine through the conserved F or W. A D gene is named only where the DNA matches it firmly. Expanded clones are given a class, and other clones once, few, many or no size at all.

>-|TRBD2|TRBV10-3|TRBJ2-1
CAISPSGSSYNEQFF
TGTGCCATCAGCCCTAGCGGAAGCTCCTACAATGAGCAGTTCTTC
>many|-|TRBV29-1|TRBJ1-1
CSATPPALLNTEAFF
TGCAGCGCCACTCCTCCAGCCCTGCTGAACACTGAAGCTTTCTTT
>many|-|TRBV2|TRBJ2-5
CASSDFNRGETQYF
TGTGCCAGCAGTGATTTTAATCGGGGGGAGACCCAGTACTTC
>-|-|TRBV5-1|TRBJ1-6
CASSQLPRLAESSYNSPLHF
TGCGCCAGCAGCCAATTACCACGCTTGGCAGAGAGCTCCTATAATTCACCCCTCCACTTT
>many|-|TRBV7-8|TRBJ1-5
CASSNGREMSNQPQHF
TGTGCCAGCAGCAACGGCCGGGAGATGAGCAATCAGCCCCAGCATTTT
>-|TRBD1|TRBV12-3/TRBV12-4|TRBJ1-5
CASSPRDRGRNQPQHF
TGTGCCAGCAGTCCCCGGGACAGGGGTCGCAATCAGCCCCAGCATTTT
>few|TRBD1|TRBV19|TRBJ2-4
CASASGTGVKLAKNIQYF
TGTGCCAGCGCTTCCGGGACAGGGGTCAAACTAGCCAAAAACATTCAGTACTTC
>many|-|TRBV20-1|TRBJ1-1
CSAIRVLDTEAFF
TGCAGTGCCATCAGGGTTTTGGACACTGAAGCTTTCTTT
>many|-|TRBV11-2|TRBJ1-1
CASSAWGTEAFF
TGTGCCAGCAGCGCCTGGGGGACTGAAGCTTTCTTT
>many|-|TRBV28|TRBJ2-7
CASRHRDEQYF
TGTGCCAGCAGGCACAGGGACGAGCAGTACTTC
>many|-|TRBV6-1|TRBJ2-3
CASSPARDTQYF
TGTGCCAGCAGTCCGGCCCGTGATACGCAGTATTTT
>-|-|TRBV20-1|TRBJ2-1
CSARWGAAYNEQFF
TGCAGTGCTAGGTGGGGGGCGGCCTACAATGAGCAGTTCTTC
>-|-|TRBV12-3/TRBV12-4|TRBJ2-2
CASSSTGQNTGELFF
TGTGCCAGCAGTTCAACGGGACAGAACACCGGGGAGCTGTTTTTT
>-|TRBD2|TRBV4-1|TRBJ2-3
CASSQHLAGETDTQYF
TGCGCCAGCAGCCAACACCTAGCGGGGGAGACAGATACGCAGTATTTT
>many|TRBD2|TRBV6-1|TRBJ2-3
CASSRSGARDTQYF
TGTGCCAGCAGTAGAAGCGGGGCTCGGGATACGCAGTATTTT
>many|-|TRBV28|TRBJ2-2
CASTAGTGELFF
TGTGCCAGCACAGCGGGCACCGGGGAGCTGTTTTTT
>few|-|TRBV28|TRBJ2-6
CASSERGVPSGANVLTF
TGTGCCAGCAGCGAGCGAGGGGTTCCCTCTGGGGCCAACGTCCTGACTTTC
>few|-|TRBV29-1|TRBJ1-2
CSVDSYGYTF
TGCAGCGTCGACAGCTATGGCTACACCTTC
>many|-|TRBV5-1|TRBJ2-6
CASSPLLGANVLTF
TGCGCCAGCAGCCCACTACTCGGGGCCAACGTCCTGACTTTC
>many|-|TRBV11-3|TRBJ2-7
CASSPRLGSFYNEQYF
TGTGCCAGCAGCCCAAGATTAGGATCTTTTTACAACGAGCAGTACTTC